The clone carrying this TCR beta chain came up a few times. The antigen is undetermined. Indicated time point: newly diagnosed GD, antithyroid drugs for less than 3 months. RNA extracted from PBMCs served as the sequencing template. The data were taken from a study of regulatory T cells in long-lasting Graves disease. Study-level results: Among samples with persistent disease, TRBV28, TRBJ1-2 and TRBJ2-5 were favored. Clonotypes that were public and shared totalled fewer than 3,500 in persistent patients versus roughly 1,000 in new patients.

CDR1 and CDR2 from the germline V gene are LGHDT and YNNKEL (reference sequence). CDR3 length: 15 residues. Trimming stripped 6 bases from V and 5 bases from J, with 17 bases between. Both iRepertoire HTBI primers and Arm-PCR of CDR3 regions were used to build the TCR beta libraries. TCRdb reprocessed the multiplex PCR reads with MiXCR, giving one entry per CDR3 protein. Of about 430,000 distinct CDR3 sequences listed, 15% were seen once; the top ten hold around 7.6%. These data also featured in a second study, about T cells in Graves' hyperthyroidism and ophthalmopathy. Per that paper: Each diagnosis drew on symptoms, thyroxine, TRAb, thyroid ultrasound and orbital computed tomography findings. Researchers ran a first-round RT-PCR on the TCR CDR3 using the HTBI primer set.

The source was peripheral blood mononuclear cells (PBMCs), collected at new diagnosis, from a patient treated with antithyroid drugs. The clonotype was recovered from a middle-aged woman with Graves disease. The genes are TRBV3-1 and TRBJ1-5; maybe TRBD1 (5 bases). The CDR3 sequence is CASSLGPGGYQPQHF. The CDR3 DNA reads TGTGCCAGCAGTCTCGGCCCTGGGGGTTATCAGCCCCAGCATTTT.